This T cell receptor beta chain comes out of a study of blood T cells in healthy people across ages. Study background: About one barcoded beta molecule per two T cells came from capture by template switching.

A J-beta primer mix and a sample-barcoded 5' primer were used in a second PCR of roughly 6 to 11 cycles. From the 5' RACE reads, TCRdb called clonotypes with MiXCR, one entry per CDR3 protein. The table records roughly 1,500,000 distinct CDR3 sequences, about 31% of them present only once. Findings of the study overall: Bulk PBMC profiling left naive and antigen-experienced comparisons inconclusive.

CDR3 length: 15 amino acids. The germline V and J ends were trimmed by 3 bases and 4 bases, with 16 bases remaining between them. Germline loops: CDR1 MGHRA, CDR2 YSYEKL. Each sample yielded at least 6 micrograms of PBMC total RNA. As regards this clonotype: Its antigen is still unknown.

Sequenced material: blood. The sequence was collected from a woman in her 30s in good health. V is TRBV4-1 and J is TRBJ2-7; D remains unclear. The CDR3 spells CASSHPQAKTYEQYF. The CDR3 DNA reads TGCGCCAGCAGCCATCCTCAGGCTAAAACGTACGAGCAGTACTTC.